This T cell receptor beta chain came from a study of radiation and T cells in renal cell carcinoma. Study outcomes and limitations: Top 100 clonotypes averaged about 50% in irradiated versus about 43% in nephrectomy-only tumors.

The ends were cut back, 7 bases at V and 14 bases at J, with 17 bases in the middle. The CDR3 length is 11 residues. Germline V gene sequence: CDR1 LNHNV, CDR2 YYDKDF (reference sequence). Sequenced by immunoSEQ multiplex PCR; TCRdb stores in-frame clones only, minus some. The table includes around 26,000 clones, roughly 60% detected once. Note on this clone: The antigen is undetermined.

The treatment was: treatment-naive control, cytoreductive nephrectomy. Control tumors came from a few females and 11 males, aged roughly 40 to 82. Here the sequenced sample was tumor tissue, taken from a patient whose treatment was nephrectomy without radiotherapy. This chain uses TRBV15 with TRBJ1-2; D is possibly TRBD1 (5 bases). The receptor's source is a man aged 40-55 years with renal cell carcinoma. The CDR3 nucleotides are TGTGCCACCAATTTTCGGACGGGGCGAACCTTC. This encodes CATNFRTGRTF.